Listed below are T cell receptor beta chains from one sample, sequenced in a study of blood T cell repertoires in COVID-19. TCRdb's copy holds only in-frame clones and misses some; the assay was immunoSEQ multiplex PCR. There are about 310,000 clones in the sample; around 91% occur only once, and under 1.1% lies in the top ten. The sequencing input was peripheral blood. The receptors derive from a woman aged 40 to 50 with COVID-19, enrolled during active disease. CDR3s include the opening cysteine and the closing phenylalanine or tryptophan. D genes are given only for firm matches. Size is omitted from some rows. Given values are once, few, many or a class for expanded clones.

>-|TRBD1|TRBJ1-2|TRBV6-2/TRBV6-3
TGTGCCAGCAGCCACAGGGGGCAGTTGAATGGCTACACCTTC
CASSHRGQLNGYTF
>-|-|TRBJ1-2|TRBV5-4
TGTGCCAGCAGCTCGGACAGTAACTATGGCTACACCTTC
CASSSDSNYGYTF
>-|-|TRBJ1-1|TRBV7-3
TGTGCCAGCAGCTTACTTGCCGAGCACACTGAAGCTTTCTTT
CASSLLAEHTEAFF
>-|TRBD1|TRBJ1-2|TRBV2
TGTGCCAGCAGTGCTATGAGACAGGGGATTTCCTATGGCTACACCTTC
CASSAMRQGISYGYTF
>-|-|TRBJ1-4|TRBV5-6
TGTGCCAGCAGCATGGGGGGGCGGTTTGCTAATGAAAAACTGTTTTTT
CASSMGGRFANEKLFF
>-|-|TRBJ1-2|TRBV7-2
TGTGCCAGCAGCTTTTATGTGCAGGGGAAGGATGGCTACACCTTC
CASSFYVQGKDGYTF
>-|TRBD2|TRBJ2-1|TRBV4-1
TGCGCCAGCAGCCGGGGACTAGCGGGAAAGGCACCCTACAATGAGCAGTTCTTC
CASSRGLAGKAPYNEQFF
>-|-|TRBJ2-5|TRBV4-3
TGCGCCAGCAGCCAAGATGGAGTGGGGCGGCACCAAGAGACCCAGTACTTC
CASSQDGVGRHQETQYF
>once|-|TRBJ2-3|TRBV4-2
TGTGCCAGCAGCCAAGACGGGGGAGATACGCAGTATTTT
CASSQDGGDTQYF
>-|-|TRBJ1-2|TRBV3-1/TRBV3-2
TGTGCCAGCAGCCAATGGGGCGAGGATGGCTACACCTTC
CASSQWGEDGYTF
>-|-|TRBJ2-5|TRBV5-1
TGCGCCAGCACCATTCCGGGGGAGACCCAGTACTTC
CASTIPGETQYF
>once|-|TRBJ2-1|TRBV30
TGTGCCTGGAGTCCATCCCCCTTAGCGGTAGCCTACAATGAGCAGTTCTTC
CAWSPSPLAVAYNEQFF
>-|TRBD1|TRBJ1-4|TRBV7-9
TGTGCCAGCAGCCCACCGACAGGGTCAGCCGAAAAACTGTTTTTT
CASSPPTGSAEKLFF
>once|TRBD1|TRBJ2-4|TRBV5-6
TGTGCCAGCAGCTTCGGGCAGGGGGAGTACATTCAGTACTTC
CASSFGQGEYIQYF
>few|TRBD1|TRBJ1-1|TRBV7-3
TGTGCCAGCAGCTTGGGACAGGGAACTGAAGCTTTCTTT
CASSLGQGTEAFF
>-|-|TRBJ2-3|TRBV5-1
TGCGCCAGCAGCGCTCAGCAGGGCACAGATACGCAGTATTTT
CASSAQQGTDTQYF
>-|-|TRBJ2-5|TRBV29-1
TGCAGCGCCCCGGACAGCGGGATTGTGGCCCAGTACTTC
CSAPDSGIVAQYF
>-|TRBD1|TRBJ1-1|TRBV27
TGTGCCAGCATCGCTACCGGGACAGGGTACACTGAAGCTTTCTTT
CASIATGTGYTEAFF
>-|TRBD1|TRBJ2-6|TRBV5-6
TGTGCCAGCAGCTTGCACAGGGGCCTCCCTGGGGCCAACGTCCTGACTTTC
CASSLHRGLPGANVLTF
>-|-|TRBJ2-3|TRBV5-1
TGCGCCAGCAGCCCGTCTCCAGGGCTGAGCACAGATACGCAGTATTTT
CASSPSPGLSTDTQYF
>-|TRBD2|TRBJ2-1|TRBV7-9
TGTGCCAGCAGCCGGGAGAGTGGCGGGAGCGATAATGAGCAGTTCTTC
CASSRESGGSDNEQFF
>-|TRBD1|TRBJ1-1|TRBV18
TGTGCCAGCTCACGACTCCCGACAGGGGGGGACACTGAAGCTTTCTTT
CASSRLPTGGDTEAFF
>-|TRBD2|TRBJ2-2|TRBV6-5
TGTGCCAGCAGTTACTCGACTAGCGGGACCGGGGAGCTGTTTTTT
CASSYSTSGTGELFF
>-|-|TRBJ2-7|TRBV7-2
TGTGCCAGCAGCTTAGGGCGATTTGGGAGCAACGAGCAGTACTTC
CASSLGRFGSNEQYF
>-|-|TRBJ2-5|TRBV19
TGTGCCAGTAGTATCACTTCAGGGATTAGGCAAGAGACCCAGTACTTC
CASSITSGIRQETQYF
>-|-|TRBJ1-2|TRBV3-1/TRBV3-2
TGTGCCAGCAGCCAGGCCGCGGGCACGGGGTATGGCTACACCTTC
CASSQAAGTGYGYTF
>-|TRBD1|TRBJ1-4|TRBV5-1
TGCGCCAGCAGCTTCAGGCAGGGGGTAGGAGAAAAACTGTTTTTT
CASSFRQGVGEKLFF
>-|-|TRBJ2-4|TRBV4-3
TGCGCCAGCAGCCAAGATGTAGGGGGGGATGGGAGAGACATTCAGTACTTC
CASSQDVGGDGRDIQYF
>-|TRBD1|TRBJ2-1|TRBV3-1/TRBV3-2
TGTGCCAGCAGCCAATGGGACAGGGGATATGAGCAGTTCTTC
CASSQWDRGYEQFF
>-|TRBD1|TRBJ1-6|TRBV3-1/TRBV3-2
TGTGCCAGCAGCCAGTTCGACAGGGCGAATTCACCCCTCCACTTT
CASSQFDRANSPLHF
>-|TRBD1|TRBJ2-3|TRBV7-8
TGTGCCAGCAGCTCAGGGACAGCAAAGCGTGATACGCAGTATTTT
CASSSGTAKRDTQYF
>-|-|TRBJ2-7|TRBV13
TGTGCCAGCAGCTTAATGGGGGGATACGAGCAGTACTTC
CASSLMGGYEQYF
>-|-|TRBJ1-5|TRBV28
TGTGCCAGCAGTTTCAGGGGAGGCAATCAGCCCCAGCATTTT
CASSFRGGNQPQHF
>-|-|TRBJ2-3|TRBV11-2
TGTGCCAGCAGCCAAGGACGGGGATTAACAGATACGCAGTATTTT
CASSQGRGLTDTQYF
>-|TRBD1|TRBJ2-2|TRBV19
TGTGCCAGTAGTATGGTTGGGACAGACACCGGGGAGCTGTTTTTT
CASSMVGTDTGELFF
>-|-|TRBJ1-5|TRBV27
TGTGCCAGCAGTTTATCCCATTTGGAGAGGCCCCAGCATTTT
CASSLSHLERPQHF
>-|TRBD1|TRBJ2-7|TRBV7-8
TGTGCCAGCAGCTCCCGGGACAGGGAAGGAGAGCAGTACTTC
CASSSRDREGEQYF
>-|-|TRBJ1-3|TRBV7-9
TGTGCCAGCAGCTTCGTCTCTGGAAACACCATATATTTT
CASSFVSGNTIYF
>-|TRBD2|TRBJ2-1|TRBV6-2/TRBV6-3
TGTGCCAGCAGTTCTCTAGCGGGAGGGAGCTACAATGAGCAGTTCTTC
CASSSLAGGSYNEQFF
>-|TRBD1|TRBJ1-1|TRBV5-1
TGCGCCAGCAGCCCGGTAGGACAGGCCCAAACTGAAGCTTTCTTT
CASSPVGQAQTEAFF